These T cell receptor beta chains were read from a single sample in a study of CD8 T cells in ankylosing spondylitis. TCRdb reprocessed the 5' RACE reads via MiXCR and lists one record per CDR3 protein. In the table there are approximately 25,000 distinct CDR3 sequences, approximately 16% of which are singletons. The sample taken for sequencing was blood. All receptors come from a male donor with ankylosing spondylitis or in good health (not recorded which). Both conserved end residues are trimmed from each CDR3. The D gene is left open where the match is weak.

>NA|TRBV20-1|12
SATPPQGGDEQY
>NA|TRBV29-1|11
SATEPRNEKLF
>TRBD2|TRBV6-2/TRBV6-3|12
ASSLAAFDYEQY
>NA|TRBV20-1|12
SGPGGAGSDTQY
>TRBD1|TRBV12-3/TRBV12-4|12
ASNPGQGAGELF
>TRBD1|TRBV7-9|12
AYDRGFDTGELF
>TRBD1|TRBV9|11
ASSLQGTGELF
>NA|TRBV12-3/TRBV12-4|12
ASSSGTSNSPLH
>TRBD2|TRBV20-1|13
SARDSGRARDTQY
>NA|TRBV20-1|12
SARNPGFNTEAF
>NA|TRBV11-2|12
ASMLSPGANVLT
>NA|TRBV12-3/TRBV12-4|9
ASSPGGEQF
>NA|TRBV30|12
AWSAGANTGELF
>NA|TRBV3-1|11
ASSQDRYNEQF
>NA|TRBV3-1|13
ASSPDSAGDSEAF